This T cell receptor beta chain was found in a study of beta chain features in type 1 diabetes. Overall study results and limits: There was a moderate but significant shortening of TCRB CDR3s in all four CD4+ subsets of Type 1 diabetes patients.

Expressed TCRB transcripts were sequenced, since all the RNA that had been isolated was reverse transcribed. TCRdb keeps only in-frame clones here, not all; method: immunoSEQ multiplex PCR. The sample lists 600,000 to 750,000 clones; around 12% were seen once. Unmatched junction bases numbered 5, after V lost 4 bases and J lost 10 bases. Germline V gives CDR1 LGHNA, CDR2 YNFKEQ. This CDR3 has 13 residues. This clone was observed a handful of times. The antigen remains undetermined. V and J are TRBV4-2 and TRBJ2-1, with TRBD2 identical over 9 bases. The sequenced material came from naive CD4+ T cells from blood. The clonotype originates from a man aged 25 to 40 with type 1 diabetes. CDR3 in DNA: TGTGCCAGCAGCCGGAAAGCGGGGGGCGAGCAGTTCTTC. Residues: CASSRKAGGEQFF.